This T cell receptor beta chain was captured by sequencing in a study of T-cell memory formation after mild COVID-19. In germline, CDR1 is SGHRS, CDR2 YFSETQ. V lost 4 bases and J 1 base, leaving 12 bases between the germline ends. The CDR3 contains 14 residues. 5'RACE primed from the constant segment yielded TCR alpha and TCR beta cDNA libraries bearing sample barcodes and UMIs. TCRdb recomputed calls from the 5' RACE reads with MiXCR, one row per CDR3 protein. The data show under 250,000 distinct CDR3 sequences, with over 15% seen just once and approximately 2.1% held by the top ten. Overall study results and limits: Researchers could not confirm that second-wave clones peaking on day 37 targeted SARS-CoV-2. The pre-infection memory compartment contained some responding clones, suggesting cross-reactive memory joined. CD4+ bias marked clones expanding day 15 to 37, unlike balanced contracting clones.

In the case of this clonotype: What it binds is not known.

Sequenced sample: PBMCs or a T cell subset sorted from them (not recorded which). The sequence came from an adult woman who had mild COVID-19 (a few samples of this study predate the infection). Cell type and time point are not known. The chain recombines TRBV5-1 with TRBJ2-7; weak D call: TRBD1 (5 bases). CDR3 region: CASSPGPSSYEQYF. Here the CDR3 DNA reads TGCGCCAGCAGCCCAGGGCCTTCTTCCTACGAGCAGTACTTC.